A selection of T cell receptor beta chains follows, all from one sample in a study of post-analysis software for immune sequencing data. TCRdb re-called the PCR reads with MiXCR, one entry per CDR3 protein. This table has hundreds of thousands of distinct CDR3 sequences, less than 35% appearing once. Sequenced input: blood. These receptors all stem from a girl aged 10 to 17 with multiple sclerosis. CDR3s include the opening cysteine and the closing phenylalanine or tryptophan. A D gene is named only where the DNA matches it firmly. Rows give clone size only sometimes, using once, few, many, or a class for an expanded clone.

clone_size,d_call,v_call,j_call,cdr3_nt,cdr3_aa
-,TRBD1,TRBV7-2,TRBJ1-6,TGTGCCAGCAGCTGGGGACAGGGGGCTTCTTCACCCCTCCACTTT,CASSWGQGASSPLHF
few,-,TRBV11-2,TRBJ1-6,TGTGCCAGCAGCTTAGATCGCGGTTCCACCCTCCACTTT,CASSLDRGSTLHF
few,-,TRBV10-3,TRBJ2-1,TGTGCCATCAGTGTGGAGGGGGTAAGTTCGAGTGAGCAGTTCTTC,CAISVEGVSSSEQFF
-,-,TRBV14,TRBJ2-3,TGTGCCAGCAGCCAAGAAAGGTGGATCCGCCTCACAGATACGCAGTATTTT,CASSQERWIRLTDTQYF
few,TRBD1,TRBV6-5,TRBJ2-1,TGTGCCAGCAGAGCCACAGGGGGCTCCTACAATGAGCAGTTCTTC,CASRATGGSYNEQFF
-,TRBD1,TRBV4-2,TRBJ1-5,TGTGCCAGCAGCCAACACACAACAGGGGGAAGGCAGCCCCAGCATTTT,CASSQHTTGGRQPQHF
-,-,TRBV7-2,TRBJ2-5,TGTGCCAGCAGCCAATGGTCGGGGGAAAACCAAGAGACCCAGTACTTC,CASSQWSGENQETQYF
-,-,TRBV20-1,TRBJ1-5,TGCAGTGCTAGGTCCGGCAATCAGCCCCAGCATTTT,CSARSGNQPQHF
-,-,TRBV10-3,TRBJ1-2,TGTGCCATCAGTGGAGCAGGGGCTAACTATGGCTACACCTTC,CAISGAGANYGYTF
-,-,TRBV28,TRBJ2-7,TGTGCCAGCAGTTTACTGGGGTACATCGAGCAGTACTTC,CASSLLGYIEQYF
few,-,TRBV5-1,TRBJ2-2,TGCGCCAGCAGCTTACGTTGGGAAGAGAGGACCGGGGAGCTGTTTTTT,CASSLRWEERTGELFF
many,TRBD1,TRBV6-5,TRBJ1-2,TGTGCCAGCGTTTGGACAGGGGCTAACTATGGCTACACCTTC,CASVWTGANYGYTF
-,-,TRBV9,TRBJ2-1,TGTGCCAGTAGGGCGGATAACAATGAGCAGTTCTTC,CASRADNNEQFF
-,-,TRBV6-2/TRBV6-3,TRBJ2-3,TGTGCCAGCCAAGGAGGGGGCCCCACGAATACGCAGTATTTT,CASQGGGPTNTQYF
few,TRBD2,TRBV20-1,TRBJ2-3,TGCAGTGCTAGAAGGACGTGGACGGGCCTAGCGGGGCTCTCAGATACGCAGTATTTT,CSARRTWTGLAGLSDTQYF
many,-,TRBV5-5,TRBJ1-2,TGTGCCAGCAGCTTGGATCCGGGCCACTATGGCTACACCTTC,CASSLDPGHYGYTF
few,-,TRBV7-9,TRBJ2-7,TGTGCCAGCACCCCTGGACAGCTCTACGAGCAGTACTTC,CASTPGQLYEQYF
few,-,TRBV9,TRBJ2-6,TGTGCCAGCAGCTTAAACCGGGACACGAGCTCTGGGGCCAACGTCCTGACTTTC,CASSLNRDTSSGANVLTF
-,TRBD1,TRBV2,TRBJ1-1,TGTGCCAGCCGACGGGACAGACCGAACACTGAAGCTTTCTTT,CASRRDRPNTEAFF
-,TRBD1,TRBV5-6,TRBJ1-2,TGTGCCAGCAGATTCTACCGGGACAGGGGCTATGGCTACACCTTC,CASRFYRDRGYGYTF
few,TRBD2,TRBV7-2,TRBJ2-3,TGTGCCAGCAGCCCCTTACTACTAGCGGGAGGGGGCACAGATACGCAGTATTTT,CASSPLLLAGGGTDTQYF
-,TRBD1,TRBV24-1,TRBJ1-5,TGTGCCACCAGAACCCCGGACAGGGGAGTCCAGCCCCAGCATTTT,CATRTPDRGVQPQHF
few,-,TRBV20-1,TRBJ2-5,TGCAGTGCCCCTTCTATAGCCAGCCAAGAGACCCAGTACTTC,CSAPSIASQETQYF
few,-,TRBV20-1,TRBJ2-7,TGCAGTGCGGGATCTTTAGGACCTTACTCCTACGAGCAGTACTTC,CSAGSLGPYSYEQYF
-,-,TRBV29-1,TRBJ2-1,TGCAGCGGCGAACGTCTCCACAATGAGCAGTTCTTC,CSGERLHNEQFF
-,TRBD1,TRBV12-3/TRBV12-4,TRBJ2-7,TGTGCCAGCAGCCCCCGCCCGGGACAGCCATACGAGCAGTACTTC,CASSPRPGQPYEQYF
-,TRBD2,TRBV5-1,TRBJ2-3,TGCGCCAGCACTAGCGGGGGACCTTGGGAAACGCAGTATTTT,CASTSGGPWETQYF
many,TRBD1,TRBV28,TRBJ2-3,TGTGCCAGCAGTTTAAACAGGGGGACAGATACGCAGTATTTT,CASSLNRGTDTQYF
many,TRBD2,TRBV20-1,TRBJ2-7,TGCAGTGCTAGAGAGGGTAGCGGGAGGACCAGCTACGAGCAGTACTTC,CSAREGSGRTSYEQYF
-,-,TRBV20-1,TRBJ1-1,TGCAGTGCAGGGGGGCATCAGGGTGAAGCTTTCTTT,CSAGGHQGEAFF
many,TRBD1,TRBV29-1,TRBJ2-1,TGCAGCACAGGACAGGGGGCCTACAATGAGCAGTTCTTC,CSTGQGAYNEQFF
few,-,TRBV9,TRBJ2-1,TGTGCCAGCAGCGCCGCCCTCCCCGGAGCGGACGAGCAGTTCTTC,CASSAALPGADEQFF
-,TRBD2,TRBV5-1,TRBJ2-3,TGCGCCAGCAGCTTAAGTGGGCGGGAGGGCCGGAATACGCAGTATTTT,CASSLSGREGRNTQYF
few,-,TRBV5-6,TRBJ2-7,TGTGCCAGCACCTCAGGCGGGTTCTACGAGCAGTACTTC,CASTSGGFYEQYF
-,TRBD1,TRBV20-1,TRBJ2-3,TGTAGTGGACAGGGACCCGATACGCAGTATTTT,CSGQGPDTQYF
many,-,TRBV20-1,TRBJ2-1,TGCAGTGCTAGAGGCGGGGCGGGAAATGAGCAGTTCTTC,CSARGGAGNEQFF
-,TRBD2,TRBV4-1,TRBJ2-1,TGCGCCAGCAGCCAAGTTCTTCGGACTAGAGATGAGCAGTTCTTC,CASSQVLRTRDEQFF
many,TRBD1,TRBV15,TRBJ2-7,TGTGCCACCAGCACACGAGAACAGGGGACAAAATTTTACGAGCAGTACTTC,CATSTREQGTKFYEQYF
few,TRBD2,TRBV28,TRBJ2-5,TGTGCCAGCAGTTTCGGGCCTAGCGGGATTGGAGAGACCCAGTACTTC,CASSFGPSGIGETQYF
-,-,TRBV9,TRBJ1-2,TGTGCCAGCAGCCGGGGAGGGGCCACCTATGGCTACACCTTC,CASSRGGATYGYTF
-,TRBD2,TRBV20-1,TRBJ2-3,TGCAGTGCGCACGATCGGGGGAGGGTTGGAGATACGCAGTATTTT,CSAHDRGRVGDTQYF
-,TRBD1,TRBV5-6,TRBJ2-5,TGTGCCAGCAGCTTTTTACAGGGGCTTAAGAAGACCCAGTACTTC,CASSFLQGLKKTQYF
few,-,TRBV4-1,TRBJ1-2,TGCGCCAGCAGCCAAGGACAGGATGCTAACTATGGCTACACCTTC,CASSQGQDANYGYTF
few,-,TRBV28,TRBJ2-3,TGTGCCAGCAGAGAGCCGGGAGATACGCAGTATTTT,CASREPGDTQYF
few,-,TRBV11-2,TRBJ2-1,TGTGCCAGCAGCCGGCAGGCTTTTGGGAATGAGCAGTTCTTC,CASSRQAFGNEQFF
-,TRBD2,TRBV7-9,TRBJ2-5,TGTGCCAGCAGCTTAGCGACGCCAGCGGGACCGACCCAAGAGACCCAGTACTTC,CASSLATPAGPTQETQYF
-,TRBD1,TRBV5-1,TRBJ1-1,TGCGCCAGCAGCGCCGGACAGGGTGCGTTCGTAGCTTTCTTT,CASSAGQGAFVAFF
few,TRBD2,TRBV5-1,TRBJ2-1,TGCGCCAGCAGCTTGGCAGCTAGCGGCTCCTACAATGAGCAGTTCTTC,CASSLAASGSYNEQFF
-,-,TRBV20-1,TRBJ2-3,TGCAGTGCTAGAGTTCTCTCGGGGCGAGCGACAGATACGCAGTATTTT,CSARVLSGRATDTQYF
-,-,TRBV27,TRBJ2-1,TGTGCCAGCAGTTTAGGCCGGCAGGGTTATGAGCAGTTCTTC,CASSLGRQGYEQFF
few,TRBD1,TRBV29-1,TRBJ1-2,TGCAGCGGCCGACAGGGGGGCTATGGCTACACCTTC,CSGRQGGYGYTF
many,-,TRBV13,TRBJ2-7,TGTGCCAGCAGCGGGGCCGGGACCACCTCCTCCTACGAGCAGTACTTC,CASSGAGTTSSYEQYF